This T cell receptor beta chain was identified during a study of blood T cell repertoires in COVID-19. Study details: The samples span acute and convalescent COVID-19 from the United States, Italy and Spain. T cells, B-cell-depleted T cells, or PBMCs supplied cDNA or gDNA.

Original data processing: For nucleated cells, counts were estimated from reference gene primer amplification. Some clones are missing from TCRdb's copy, which holds only in-frame ones; the method was immunoSEQ multiplex PCR. D and trimming were read from the DNA, whereas the V and J calls and clone size are those reported in that table. Of approximately 340,000 clones listed, 65% to 85% are singletons. This clone was picked up one time. This CDR3 comprises 16 residues. Looked up from germline, CDR1 is SGHRS and CDR2 is YFSETQ. V shed 0 bases and J 8 bases; nucleotides not matched to a gene: 11. The clonotype originates from a man aged 30 to 45 with active or convalescent COVID-19. Sequenced sample: peripheral blood. The rearrangement uses TRBV5-1 and TRBJ2-1, with 7 bases matching TRBD1. CDR3 in DNA: TGCGCCAGCAGCTTGGGAGGGGGCGGAATAGGCGATGAGCAGTTCTTC. Translation: CASSLGGGGIGDEQFF.